Below are 7 T cell receptor beta chains sequenced from a single sample in a study of vaccination effects on CD4 cells after COVID-19 (dated by TCRdb to 2021 to 2024). In the ViraFEST assay, PBMC were stimulated with viral peptide pools, and antigen-specific CD4+ T cell clonotypes were then identified by expansion using TCR sequencing. After about 10 days of culture, CD4+ T cells were isolated with the EasySep CD4+ T cell isolation kit. Negative nucleocapsid antibody results before and after vaccination confirmed that the healthy vaccine recipients had no prior SARS-CoV-2 infection. Preparation of the library involved the immunoSEQ multiplex PCR assay. TCRdb obtained this table from immuneACCESS and retained in-frame rearrangements with V and J assigned. These tables miss some clones; where compared with another copy, unresolved V genes account for less than half of the shortfall, and the remainder is unexplained. A total of fewer than 30,000 clones appear in this sample, 55% to 75% of them only once. The top ten clonotypes cover around 12% of the sample.

These receptors have no known antigen. Sequences were derived from CD4+ T cells from PBMCs cultured with HCoV-OC43 spike peptides, sampled before COVID-19 vaccination. What the cell subset or site label conveys for this sample: HCoV-OC43 spike overlapping peptide pool stimulation. Source of these receptors: a human donor who received a COVID-19 vaccine.

V usage is TRBV28 and J usage is TRBJ2-7, with D tentatively TRBD1 or TRBD2 (5 bases each). Germline CDR1 is MDHEN and CDR2 is SYDVKM. V lost 6 bases and J lost 2, with 11 bases in between. The CDR3 loop spans 13 amino acids. The DNA for the CDR3 is TGTGCCAGCAGGCCAGGGACCACCTACGAGCAGTACTTC. It translates to CASRPGTTYEQYF. Full variable domain (remainder filled in from reference TRBV28 and TRBJ2-7): DVKVTQSSRYLVKRTGEKVFLECVQDMDHENMFWYRQDPGLGLRLIYFSYDVKMKEKGDIPEGYSVSREKKERFSLILESASTNQTSMYLCASRPGTTYEQYFGPGTRLTVT.

The chain couples TRBV30 to TRBJ1-2, with 7 bases lining up with TRBD1. The CDR3 length is 14 residues. Germline trimming cut 3 bases from V and 4 bases from J; bases unmatched to any gene: 8. CDR1 is GTSNPN, CDR2 SVGIG, per germline (reference sequence). This CDR3 reads CAWREEGASYGYTF. The CDR3 DNA sequence: TGTGCCTGGAGGGAGGAGGGGGCGAGCTATGGCTACACCTTC.

This clone has just a few counts. The chain joins TRBV5-1 to TRBJ1-3; 8 bases agree with TRBD1. CDR3 size: 16 residues. Trimming cost V 4 bases and J 0 bases; bases outside gene matches: 6. Germline assignment: CDR1 SGHRS and CDR2 YFSETQ. CDR3 amino acids: CASSPGQGYSGNTIYF. The CDR3 DNA is TGCGCCAGCAGCCCCGGACAGGGCTACTCTGGAAACACCATATATTTT.

The J gene is TRBJ1-1, the V gene TRBV4-2; no reliable D call. V was shortened by 1 base and J by 1 base, with 7 bases between the two germline ends. Germline CDR1 and CDR2: LGHNA and YNFKEQ. This CDR3 is 14 amino acids long. CDR3 protein: CASSQVGQNTEAFF. In DNA, the CDR3 is TGTGCCAGCAGCCAAGTTGGCCAGAACACTGAAGCTTTCTTT.

V is TRBV12-3 or TRBV12-4 and J is TRBJ2-1; 7 bases line up with TRBD1. V dropped 6 bases and J dropped 7; count of bases not matched to a gene: 0. The CDR3 covers 11 residues. Here the CDR3 reads CASRDRNEQFF. CDR3 DNA sequence: TGTGCCAGCAGGGACAGGAATGAGCAGTTCTTC.

This chain links TRBV11-2 with TRBJ2-2; D remains unclear. Germline lookup yields CDR1 SGHAT and CDR2 FQNNGV. The CDR3 runs to 16 residues. V was cut by 3 bases and J by 3 bases, with 14 bases left in between. The CDR3 region has the DNA TGTGCCAGCAGCTTTTTTGGGCAGACGGACACCGGGGAGCTGTTTTTT. Translation: CASSFFGQTDTGELFF.

This clone appeared a few times. V gene TRBV2 combines with J gene TRBJ2-7; D call uncertain. The CDR3 length is 12 residues. The germline V gene encodes CDR1 SNHLY and CDR2 FYNNEI. With 8 bases removed from V and 2 bases from J, the gap between germline ends came to 10 bases. CDR3: CASGPQTYEQYF. The CDR3 DNA is TGTGCCAGCGGACCCCAAACCTACGAGCAGTACTTC.